This T cell receptor beta chain was recovered during a study of cytomegalovirus exposure and HLA in healthy donors. Germline V CDR1 and CDR2: SGHAT, FQNNGV. The CDR3 is 15 amino acids. The V end was cut by 3 bases, the J end by 1 base, with 11 bases between. The PCR ran on 60 Vbeta and 13 Jbeta primers. The repertoire was sequenced with immunoSEQ multiplex PCR; TCRdb's copy has only in-frame clones and lacks some. Of about 140,000 clones listed, more than 75% are singletons. The TCR sequence derives from a man younger than 30 in good health and CMV-seropositive. V usage is TRBV11-2 and J usage is TRBJ2-3; the D gene is possibly TRBD2 (5 bases). Sequencing was performed on PBMCs. The CDR3 loop reads CASSFRGRGTDTQYF. CDR3 DNA sequence: TGTGCCAGCAGCTTCCGCGGGCGAGGCACAGATACGCAGTATTTT.